Following are 2 T cell receptor beta chains from one sample sequenced in a study of glioma-infiltrating T cells after dendritic cell vaccination. The protocol was immunoSEQ multiplex PCR, while the TCRdb copy is restricted to in-frame clones and leaves out a portion. The table lists about 92,000 clones, 65% to 90% of them singletons, with around 14% in the top ten. Source: blood, taken before dendritic cell vaccination. The source is a human donor with glioblastoma.

The rearrangement uses TRBV7-8 and TRBJ2-1; maybe TRBD2 (7 bases). Germline CDR1 is SGHVS and CDR2 is FQNEAQ. The CDR3 loop spans 15 amino acids. The germline V and J ends were trimmed by 1 base and 10 bases, with 17 bases remaining between them. The CDR3 spells CASSLVEGGSSEQFF. DNA of the CDR3: TGTGCCAGCAGCTTAGTTGAGGGGGGGAGTAGCGAGCAGTTCTTC.

The chain links TRBV27 to TRBJ1-1; D gene unclear. Germline lookup yields CDR1 MNHEY and CDR2 SMNVEV (reference sequence). This CDR3 spans 16 amino acids. Trimming stripped 7 bases from V and 4 bases from J, with 22 bases between. For the CDR3, the DNA is TGTGCCAGCACTAAAAACGTTGGGCCCAAGGCCACTGAAGCTTTCTTT. Translation gives CASTKNVGPKATEAFF.